The table lists the clone carrying this T cell receptor (beta chain) with many counts. Its specificity is unknown. The data derive from a study of metastatic and nonmetastatic thyroid tumors. All patients were treatment-naive before thyroid surgery. Study findings and constraints: Reported TCR beta diversity, measured in blood and tumor, was significantly higher for malignant thyroid tumors than for benign nodules.

TCRdb re-clonotyped the PCR reads via MiXCR. The sample consists of some 17,000 clones, under 30% of them appearing once. The receptor was isolated from a female donor with papillary thyroid cancer or a benign thyroid nodule (not recorded which). Some clones in this sample may be carry-over from other donors' samples. Input material: adjacent normal tissue.

The CDR3 spells CATRTSGSHEQYF. As DNA, the CDR3 is TGTGCCACCCGGACTAGCGGGAGCCACGAGCAGTACTTC. The chain couples TRBV6-1 to TRBJ2-7; 13 nucleotides agree with TRBD2. The V segment lost 10 bases and the J segment 5 bases; nucleotides outside the gene matches: 5. CDR3 size: 13 residues. The germline V gene has CDR1 MNHNS and CDR2 SASEGT.